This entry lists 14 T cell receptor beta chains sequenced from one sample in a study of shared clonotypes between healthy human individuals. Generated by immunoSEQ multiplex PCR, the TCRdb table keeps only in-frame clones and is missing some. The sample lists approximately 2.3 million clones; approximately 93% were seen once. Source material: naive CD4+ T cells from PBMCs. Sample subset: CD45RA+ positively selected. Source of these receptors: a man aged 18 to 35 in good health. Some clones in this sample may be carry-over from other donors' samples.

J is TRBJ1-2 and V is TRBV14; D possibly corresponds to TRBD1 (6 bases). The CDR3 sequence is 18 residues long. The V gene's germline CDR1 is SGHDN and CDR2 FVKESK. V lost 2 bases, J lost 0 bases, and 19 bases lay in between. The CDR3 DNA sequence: TGTGCCAGCAGCCAACGGGGGGACACAGGACCTCCTAACTATGGCTACACCTTC. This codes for CASSQRGDTGPPNYGYTF.

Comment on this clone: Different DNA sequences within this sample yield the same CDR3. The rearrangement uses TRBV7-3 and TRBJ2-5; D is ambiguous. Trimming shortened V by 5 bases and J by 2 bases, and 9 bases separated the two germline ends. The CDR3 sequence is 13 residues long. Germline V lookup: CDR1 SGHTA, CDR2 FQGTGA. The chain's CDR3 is CASSPTPQETQYF. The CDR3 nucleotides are TGTGCCAGCAGCCCTACGCCGCAAGAGACCCAGTACTTC.

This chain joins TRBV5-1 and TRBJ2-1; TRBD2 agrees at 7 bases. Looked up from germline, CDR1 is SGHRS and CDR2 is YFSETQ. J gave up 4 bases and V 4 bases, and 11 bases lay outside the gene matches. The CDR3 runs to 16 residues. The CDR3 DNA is TGCGCCAGCAGCCCCCAGGCGGGAGCACTATACAATGAGCAGTTCTTC. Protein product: CASSPQAGALYNEQFF.

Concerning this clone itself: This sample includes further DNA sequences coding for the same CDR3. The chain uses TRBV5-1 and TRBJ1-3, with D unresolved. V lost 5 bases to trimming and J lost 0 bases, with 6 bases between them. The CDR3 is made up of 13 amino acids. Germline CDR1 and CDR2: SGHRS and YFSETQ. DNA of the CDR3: TGCGCCAGCAGTCGTGACTCTGGAAACACCATATATTTT. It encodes CASSRDSGNTIYF.

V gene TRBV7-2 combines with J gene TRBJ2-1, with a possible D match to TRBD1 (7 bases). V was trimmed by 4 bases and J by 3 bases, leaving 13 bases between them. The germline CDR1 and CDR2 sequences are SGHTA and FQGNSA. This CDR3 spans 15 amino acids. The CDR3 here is CASSSGGRYYNEQFF. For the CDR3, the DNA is TGTGCCAGCAGCTCAGGGGGGAGATACTACAATGAGCAGTTCTTC.

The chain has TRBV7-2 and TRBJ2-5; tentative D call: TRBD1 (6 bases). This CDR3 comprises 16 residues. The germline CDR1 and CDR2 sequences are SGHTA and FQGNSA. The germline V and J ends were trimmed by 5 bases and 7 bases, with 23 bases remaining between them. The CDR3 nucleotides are TGTGCCAGCAGCCCAAGAGGACAGTCCAGAATCGCGACCCAGTACTTC. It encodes CASSPRGQSRIATQYF.

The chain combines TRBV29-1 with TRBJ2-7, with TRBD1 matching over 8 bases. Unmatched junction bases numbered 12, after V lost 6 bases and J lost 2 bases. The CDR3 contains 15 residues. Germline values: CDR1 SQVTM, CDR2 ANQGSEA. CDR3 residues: CSVTGQALGTYEQYF. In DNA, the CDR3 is TGCAGCGTGACGGGACAGGCCTTGGGGACCTACGAGCAGTACTTC.

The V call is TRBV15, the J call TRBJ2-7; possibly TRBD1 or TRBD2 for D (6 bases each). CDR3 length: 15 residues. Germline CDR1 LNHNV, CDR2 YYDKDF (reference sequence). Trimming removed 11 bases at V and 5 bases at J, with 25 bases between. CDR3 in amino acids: CASRGEQASWDEQYF. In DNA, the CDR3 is TGTGCCTCAAGGGGGGAGCAAGCGTCCTGGGACGAGCAGTACTTC.

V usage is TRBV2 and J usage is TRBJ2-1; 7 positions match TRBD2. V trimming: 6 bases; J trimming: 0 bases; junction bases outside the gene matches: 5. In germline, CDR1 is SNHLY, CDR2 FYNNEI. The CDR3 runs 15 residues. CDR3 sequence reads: CASRLAISSYNEQFF. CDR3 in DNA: TGTGCCAGCAGACTAGCGATCAGCTCCTACAATGAGCAGTTCTTC.

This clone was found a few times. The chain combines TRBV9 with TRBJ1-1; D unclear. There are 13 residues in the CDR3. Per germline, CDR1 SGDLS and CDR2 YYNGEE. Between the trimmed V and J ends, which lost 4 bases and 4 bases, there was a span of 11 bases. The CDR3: CASSQIRGTEAFF. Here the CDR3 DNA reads TGTGCCAGCAGCCAAATCCGCGGCACTGAAGCTTTCTTT. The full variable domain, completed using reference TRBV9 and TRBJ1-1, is DSGVTQTPKHLITATGQRVTLRCSPRSGDLSVYWYQQSLDQGLQFLIQYYNGEERAKGNILERFSAQQFPDLHSELNLSSLELGDSALYFCASSQIRGTEAFFGQGTRLTVV.

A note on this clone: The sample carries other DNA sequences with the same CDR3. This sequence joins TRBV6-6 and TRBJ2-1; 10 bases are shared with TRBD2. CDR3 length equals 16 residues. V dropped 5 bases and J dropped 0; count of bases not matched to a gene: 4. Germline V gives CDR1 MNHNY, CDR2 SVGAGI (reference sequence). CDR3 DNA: TGTGCCAGCAGTCCTCGGACTAGCGGCTCCTACAATGAGCAGTTCTTC. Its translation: CASSPRTSGSYNEQFF.

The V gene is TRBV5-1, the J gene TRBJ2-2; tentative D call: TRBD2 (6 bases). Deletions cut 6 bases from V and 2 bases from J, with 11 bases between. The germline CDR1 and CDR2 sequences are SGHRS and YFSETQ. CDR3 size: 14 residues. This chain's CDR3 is CASNGLINTGELFF. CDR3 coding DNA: TGCGCCAGCAACGGACTAATTAACACCGGGGAGCTGTTTTTT. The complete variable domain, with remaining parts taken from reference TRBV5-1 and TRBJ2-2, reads KAGVTQTPRYLIKTRGQQVTLSCSPISGHRSVSWYQQTPGQGLQFLFEYFSETQRNKGNFPGRFSGRQFSNSRSEMNVSTLELGDSALYLCASNGLINTGELFFGEGSRLTVL.

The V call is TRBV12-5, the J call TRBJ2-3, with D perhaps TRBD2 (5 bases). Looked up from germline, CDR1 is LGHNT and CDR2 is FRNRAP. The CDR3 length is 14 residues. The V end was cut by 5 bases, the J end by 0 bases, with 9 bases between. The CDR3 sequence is CASGHGLSTDTQYF. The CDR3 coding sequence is TGTGCTAGTGGTCATGGACTGAGCACAGATACGCAGTATTTT.

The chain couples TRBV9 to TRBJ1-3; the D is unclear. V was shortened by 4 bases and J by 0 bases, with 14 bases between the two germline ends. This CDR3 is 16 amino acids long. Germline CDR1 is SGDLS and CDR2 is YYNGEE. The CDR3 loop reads CASSPRVMDSGNTIYF. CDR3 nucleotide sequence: TGTGCCAGCAGCCCCCGGGTGATGGACTCTGGAAACACCATATATTTT.